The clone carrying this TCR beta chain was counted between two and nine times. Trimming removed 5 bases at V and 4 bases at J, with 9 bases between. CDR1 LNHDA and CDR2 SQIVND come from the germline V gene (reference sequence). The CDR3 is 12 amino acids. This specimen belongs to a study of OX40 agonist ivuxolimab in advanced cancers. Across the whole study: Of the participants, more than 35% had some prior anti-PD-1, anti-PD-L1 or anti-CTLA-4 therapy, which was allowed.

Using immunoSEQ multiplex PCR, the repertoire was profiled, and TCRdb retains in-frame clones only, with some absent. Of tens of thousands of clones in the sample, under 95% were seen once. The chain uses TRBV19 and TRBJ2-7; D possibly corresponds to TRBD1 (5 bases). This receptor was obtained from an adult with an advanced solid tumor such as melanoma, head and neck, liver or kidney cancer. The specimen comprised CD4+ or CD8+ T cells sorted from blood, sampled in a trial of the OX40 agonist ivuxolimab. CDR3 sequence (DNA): TGTGCCAGTAGTCACCAGGGTTACGAGCAGTACTTC. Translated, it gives CASSHQGYEQYF. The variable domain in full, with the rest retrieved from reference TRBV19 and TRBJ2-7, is DGGITQSPKYLFRKEGQNVTLSCEQNLNHDAMYWYRQDPGQGLRLIYYSQIVNDFQKGDIAEGYSVSREKKESFPLTVTSAQKNPTAFYLCASSHQGYEQYFGPGTRLTVT.